This passage covers 8 T cell receptor beta chains from one sample sequenced in a study of T cell clonality in common variable immunodeficiency. Clones were sequenced by immunoSEQ multiplex PCR, and TCRdb holds only the in-frame ones, with some missing. Singletons are absent from the sample, which has around 50,000 clones. Sequenced sample: peripheral blood mononuclear cells. These receptors all come from a person aged 18 to 70 in good health.

This clone was observed at least ten times. The DNA ends 3 residues before the CDR3 does, and the rest of the CDR3 is filled in from the germline J gene. The V gene is TRBV18, the J gene TRBJ1-2, with TRBD1 as a possible D gene (5 bases). The V end lost 3 bases, the J end lost 7 bases, and 18 bases lay between the germline ends. Per germline, CDR1 KGHSH and CDR2 LQKENI. The CDR3 extends over 15 amino acids. CDR3 DNA, as far as it was read: TGTGCCAGCTCACCGGGACTGGCTTCCTATGGTGGC. The encoded protein is CASSPGLASYGG. In full, the CDR3 is CASSPGLASYGGYTF.

In this sample, this clone turned up a few times. The CDR3 end is not reached by the read, which stops 3 residues before it; the germline J gene fills it in. The rearrangement joins TRBV5-1 to TRBJ2-5, with 9 nucleotides matching TRBD1. Germline CDR1 reads SGHRS; CDR2 reads YFSETQ. The CDR3 runs 15 residues. The junction had 2 bases not matched to a gene; V was cut back by 0 bases and J by 2 bases. Here the CDR3 reads CASSLVGQGQETQYF. CDR3 bases read: TGCGCCAGCAGCTTGGTAGGACAGGGGCAAGAGACC.

About this clone: An end of the junction does not agree with germline; a read error may underlie this. The observed sequence ends 3 residues before the CDR3 terminus, with the missing tail filled in from the germline J gene. The same CDR3 can be traced to other DNA sequences in this sample. This rearrangement joins TRBV19 to TRBJ1-3, with D perhaps TRBD1 (5 bases). CDR1 LNHDA and CDR2 SQIVND come from the germline V gene (reference sequence). This CDR3 contains 16 residues. The CDR3 loop reads CASSTPTVYSGNTIYF. Partial CDR3 DNA: TGTGCCAGTAGTACACCGACAGTGTACTCTGGAAACACA.

In this sample, this clone turned up many times. The read comes to an end 3 residues before the CDR3 does, leaving the germline J gene to fill in the end. V and J are TRBV19 and TRBJ1-5; no clear D gene. CDR1 LNHDA and CDR2 SQIVND come from the germline V gene (reference sequence). V lost 4 bases, J lost 3 bases, and 4 bases lay in between. This CDR3 is built from 12 residues. CDR3 DNA (partial): TGTGCCAGTAGTAACAACAATCAGCCC. It specifies CASSNNNQP. The entire CDR3 reads CASSNNNQPQHF.

This clone has a handful of counts. The read ends 3 residues shy of where the CDR3 ends; the end is completed using the germline J gene. The rearrangement uses TRBV7-2 and TRBJ1-2, with TRBD1 matching 8 bases. CDR3 length equals 14 residues. Germline V gives CDR1 SGHTA, CDR2 FQGNSA. The CDR3 sequence is CASSVTGGDYDYTF. CDR3 DNA (partial): TGTGCCAGCAGCGTAACAGGGGGTGATTACGAC.

This clone has ten or more counts. This CDR3 is CSAEGGSGETQYF. The DNA read from the CDR3 is TGCAGTGCCGAGGGCGGGAGCGGGGAGACC. V and J are TRBV20-1 and TRBJ2-5; 7 bases line up with TRBD2. The read ends 3 residues early relative to the CDR3; the germline J gene fills the gap. Unmatched junction bases numbered 9, after V lost 6 bases and J lost 5 bases. The germline gives CDR1 DFQATT, CDR2 SNEGSKA (reference sequence). This CDR3 comprises 13 residues.

This clone was picked up a small number of times. The read ends 3 residues before the CDR3 terminus; that terminus is restored from the germline J gene. This chain joins TRBV11-2 and TRBJ2-7; D uncertain. Germline CDR1 reads SGHAT; CDR2 reads FQNNGV. This CDR3 has 12 residues. Trimming removed 5 bases at V and 2 bases at J, with 7 bases between. The CDR3 bases that were read are TGTGCCAGCAGCGAACTGGCCTACGAG. This translates into CASSELAYE. Given in full, the CDR3 is CASSELAYEQYF.

In its sample, this clone was seen many times. Sequencing ends 3 residues short of the CDR3 end; the germline J gene provides the rest. The J gene is TRBJ2-7, the V gene TRBV6-1, with TRBD1 matching 11 bases. The germline V gene encodes CDR1 MNHNS and CDR2 SASEGT. The CDR3 spans 15 residues. V dropped 4 bases and J dropped 3; count of bases not matched to a gene: 5. CDR3 DNA, as far as it was read: TGTGCCAGCAGTGGATGGACAGGGGGCGTCTACGAG. Translated: CASSGWTGGVYE. The whole CDR3 sequence is CASSGWTGGVYEQYF.